This T cell receptor (beta chain) was sequenced for a study of cytomegalovirus exposure and HLA in healthy donors. This clone turned up a few times. Germline values: CDR1 SNHLY, CDR2 FYNNEI. Trimming cost V 6 bases and J 0 bases, with 9 bases left between them. CDR3 length equals 13 residues. Clones were sequenced by immunoSEQ multiplex PCR, and TCRdb holds only the in-frame ones, with some missing. Of about 330,000 clones listed, approximately 90% are singletons. This receptor was obtained from a woman between 18 and 29 years old in good health and CMV-seronegative. Source material: PBMCs. The chain links TRBV2 to TRBJ2-7; D gene unclear. This CDR3 reads CASSEPSSYEQYF. The CDR3 nucleotides read TGTGCCAGCAGCGAACCCAGCTCCTACGAGCAGTACTTC.